This entry lists 20 T cell receptor beta chains sequenced from one sample in a study of shared clonotypes between healthy human individuals. Assay used: immunoSEQ multiplex PCR; TCRdb lists only in-frame clones, some missing. The sample has fewer than 600,000 clones; 79% are singletons. The specimen sequenced was PBMCs. These receptors all stem from a woman between 40 and 55 years old in good health. Some clones in this sample may be carry-over from other donors' samples.

The chain has TRBV6-5 and TRBJ2-4; 8 bases match TRBD2. Germline CDR1 MNHEY, CDR2 SVGAGI. This CDR3 spans 14 amino acids. Germline trimming cut 11 bases from V and 1 base from J; bases unmatched to any gene: 7. In nucleotides, the CDR3 is TGTGCCCCCGGGGGGGCATTGGCCAAAAACATTCAGTACTTC. Translation: CAPGGALAKNIQYF.

The V and J genes are TRBV11-3 and TRBJ2-3; weak D call: TRBD2 (5 bases). V gave up 5 bases and J gave up 6 bases, with 9 bases separating them. The germline CDR1 and CDR2 sequences are SGHNT and YENEEA. CDR3 size: 12 residues. The DNA of the CDR3 is TGTGCCAGCAGCCAGAGGGCGGATACGCAGTATTTT. It codes for CASSQRADTQYF. The full variable domain, completed using reference TRBV11-3 and TRBJ2-3, is EAGVVQSPRYKIIEKKQPVAFWCNPISGHNTLYWYLQNLGQGPELLIRYENEEAVDDSQLPKDRFSAERLKGVDSTLKIQPAELGDSAVYLCASSQRADTQYFGPGTRLTVL.

The chain is built from TRBV19 and TRBJ2-2; 12 nucleotides align to TRBD2. In germline, CDR1 is LNHDA, CDR2 SQIVND (reference sequence). Losses at the gene ends were 5 bases for V and 7 bases for J; bases not matched to a gene: 8. The CDR3 spans 16 residues. CDR3 sequence: CASSRLAGGPGGELFF. CDR3 sequence (DNA): TGTGCCAGTAGTCGTCTAGCGGGAGGGCCCGGCGGGGAGCTGTTTTTT.

V usage is TRBV15 and J usage is TRBJ1-4; possible D gene TRBD1, 6 bases. V was clipped by 1 base and J by 7 bases, with 13 bases between them. The CDR3 extends over 15 amino acids. Germline assignment: CDR1 LNHNV and CDR2 YYDKDF (reference sequence). CDR3 protein: CATSRVQGSPEKLFF. For the CDR3, the DNA is TGTGCCACCAGCAGAGTTCAGGGGTCGCCTGAAAAACTGTTTTTT.

The rearrangement uses TRBV6-1 and TRBJ2-1; possibly TRBD2 for D (6 bases). Germline loops: CDR1 MNHNS, CDR2 SASEGT. V lost 2 bases, J lost 4 bases, and 12 bases lay in between. The CDR3 spans 15 residues. The CDR3 loop reads CASSETTTSYNEQFF. Here the CDR3 DNA reads TGTGCCAGCAGTGAAACCACGACTAGTTACAATGAGCAGTTCTTC.

This clone was counted between two and nine times. The chain couples TRBV27 to TRBJ1-1, with D possibly TRBD1 on 6 matching bases. The CDR3 length is 13 residues. V was pared by 5 bases and J by 5 bases, with 12 bases between. Germline CDR1 MNHEY, CDR2 SMNVEV (reference sequence). The DNA of the CDR3 is TGTGCCAGCAGTGTACAGGGATGGACTGAAGCTTTCTTT. Translation gives CASSVQGWTEAFF.

Many counts were recorded for this clone. The chain carries TRBV6-5 and TRBJ2-3; tentatively, D is TRBD1 (6 bases). The V gene's germline CDR1 is MNHEY and CDR2 SVGAGI. The CDR3 length is 14 residues. V was pared by 6 bases and J by 7 bases, with 17 bases between. For the CDR3, the DNA is TGTGCCAGCAGCATCGACAGGACACGATATACGCAGTATTTT. Amino acids: CASSIDRTRYTQYF.

The V and J genes are TRBV7-2 and TRBJ2-5, with 9 positions matching TRBD2. The closer fit of TRBJ2-7 to the DNA end suggests the J call may be wrong. The length of the CDR3 is 16 residues. Germline-derived CDR1 and CDR2 are SGHTA and FQGNSA. As DNA, the CDR3 is TGTGCCAGCAGCTTAGACGGCGGGAGGGCCGTATACGAGCAGTACTTC. It codes for CASSLDGGRAVYEQYF.

This sequence joins TRBV5-1 and TRBJ2-1; no firm D call. Trimming removed 4 bases at V and 10 bases at J, with 15 bases between. This CDR3 is 13 amino acids long. Germline V gene sequence: CDR1 SGHRS, CDR2 YFSETQ. The DNA for the CDR3 is TGCGCCAGCAGCCCCGAGTGGCTTCCGGAGCAGTTCTTC. Amino acid sequence: CASSPEWLPEQFF. Looking up the rest from reference TRBV5-1 and TRBJ2-1 gives the full variable domain: KAGVTQTPRYLIKTRGQQVTLSCSPISGHRSVSWYQQTPGQGLQFLFEYFSETQRNKGNFPGRFSGRQFSNSRSEMNVSTLELGDSALYLCASSPEWLPEQFFGPGTRLTVL.

The chain employs TRBV5-5 and TRBJ1-3; no clear D gene. V lost 1 base to trimming and J lost 1 base, with 9 bases between them. Germline CDR1 and CDR2: SGHKS and YYEKEE (reference sequence). The CDR3 has 15 residues. CDR3 coding DNA: TGTGCCAGCAGCTTGCGGATAGAATCTGGAAACACCATATATTTT. Translation: CASSLRIESGNTIYF.

The chain recombines TRBV21-1 with TRBJ1-5; the D segment call TRBD1 is taken from the table without a DNA check. TRBV21-1 is labeled a pseudogene. The CDR3 length is 15 residues. The CDR3 protein is CASSPRTGCYQPQHF. The CDR3 DNA sequence: TGTGCCAGCAGCCCCCGGACAGGGTGTTATCAGCCCCAGCATTTT.

The rearrangement uses TRBV7-2 and TRBJ2-1, with 8 bases identical to TRBD2. CDR1 and CDR2 (germline): SGHTA, FQGNSA. The length of the CDR3 is 16 residues. V lost 0 bases and J lost 4; bases outside the gene matches: 5. CDR3 nucleotide sequence: TGTGCCAGCAGCTTAGCGGCGGGAGGACCATACAATGAGCAGTTCTTC. Its translation: CASSLAAGGPYNEQFF.

The V call is TRBV10-3, the J call TRBJ1-2, with D perhaps matching TRBD1 (5 bases). The CDR3 spans 16 residues. Germline CDR1 and CDR2: ENHRY and SYGVKD. V shed 5 bases and J shed 1 base, with 17 bases lying between them. The CDR3 DNA sequence: TGTGCCATCAGTAACACCGGGACTGAGGTTAACTATGGCTACACCTTC. As protein: CAISNTGTEVNYGYTF.

J is TRBJ1-1 and V is TRBV9; 10 bases agree with TRBD1. Trimming removed 4 bases from V and 1 base from J; junction bases left unmatched: 4. CDR3 length: 15 residues. Germline CDR1 and CDR2: SGDLS and YYNGEE. The CDR3 sequence: CASSSRDRGNTEAFF. DNA of the CDR3: TGTGCCAGCAGCTCACGGGACAGGGGGAACACTGAAGCTTTCTTT.

CDR3 residues: CASSLWTSGRRGETQYF. The DNA for the CDR3 is TGTGCCAGCAGCTTATGGACTAGCGGGAGAAGGGGAGAGACCCAGTACTTC. The chain recombines TRBV11-2 with TRBJ2-5; TRBD2 agrees at 13 bases. CDR1 and CDR2 (germline): SGHAT, FQNNGV. The CDR3 extends over 17 amino acids. With 2 bases clipped from V and 4 bases from J, the junction kept 7 bases outside the gene matches.

The V gene is TRBV2, the J gene TRBJ2-5; D not certain. The CDR3 runs to 14 residues. V was cut by 5 bases and J by 1 base, with 11 bases left in between. Germline V gives CDR1 SNHLY, CDR2 FYNNEI. The CDR3 here is CASSFQGGQETQYF. In DNA form, the CDR3 reads TGTGCCAGCAGTTTCCAAGGCGGCCAAGAGACCCAGTACTTC.

The V gene is TRBV29-1, the J gene TRBJ2-1; D is unresolved. The CDR3 sequence is 13 residues long. The V and J ends lost 4 bases and 0 bases respectively, with 7 bases between them. Germline lookup yields CDR1 SQVTM and CDR2 ANQGSEA. CDR3 coding DNA: TGCAGCGTTGGGACGGTCTCCTACAATGAGCAGTTCTTC. The encoded protein is CSVGTVSYNEQFF.

The rearrangement joins TRBV29-1 to TRBJ2-7; possibly TRBD1 for D (6 bases). The CDR3 length is 12 residues. The germline gives CDR1 SQVTM, CDR2 ANQGSEA. Trimming cost V 1 base and J 5 bases, with 9 bases left between them. CDR3 sequence reads: CSVEGQADEQYF. In DNA, the CDR3 is TGCAGCGTTGAAGGACAGGCTGACGAGCAGTACTTC.

This clone came up once. The chain carries TRBV7-2 and TRBJ2-5, with D unclear. Germline values: CDR1 SGHTA, CDR2 FQGNSA. Trimming cost V 1 base and J 5 bases, with 5 bases left between them. This CDR3 has 12 residues. The CDR3 coding sequence is TGTGCCAGCAGCTTAGATGGTGAGACCCAGTACTTC. Encoded protein: CASSLDGETQYF.

Written as DNA, the CDR3 is TGTGCCAGCGGACGGACTAGCGGGAGGACCTACGAGCAGTACTTC. Translating gives CASGRTSGRTYEQYF. This chain uses TRBV6-5 with TRBJ2-7; 14 positions match TRBD2. This CDR3 is built from 15 residues. Germline-derived CDR1 and CDR2 are MNHEY and SVGAGI. Trimming removed 8 bases from V and 2 bases from J; junction bases left unmatched: 5.